Following are 14 T cell receptor beta chains from one sample sequenced in a study of shared clonotypes between healthy human individuals. The repertoire was sequenced with immunoSEQ multiplex PCR; TCRdb's copy has only in-frame clones and lacks some. This sample has about 1,900,000 clones, with just under 95% found just once. CD8 cells classed as naive were CD45RO-negative and positively selected for CCR7, excluding terminally differentiated effector memory CD45RA+ cells. Sequencing was carried out using naive CD8+ T cells sorted from blood. The receptors stem from a man between 18 and 29 years old in good health.

This clone was detected once. This sequence joins TRBV5-6 and TRBJ2-7; D is perhaps TRBD2 (6 bases). Germline V gene data show CDR1 as SGHDT and CDR2 as YYEEEE. This CDR3 is 15 amino acids long. Trimming left V 3 bases short and J 2 bases short, with 15 bases between. CDR3 bases: TGTGCCAGCAGCTCCGAGGGTAGCGGAACCTACGAGCAGTACTTC. It specifies CASSSEGSGTYEQYF.

This rearrangement joins TRBV11-2 to TRBJ1-1, with D possibly matching TRBD1 (6 bases). Germline V gene data show CDR1 as SGHAT and CDR2 as FQNNGV. The length of the CDR3 is 19 residues. The V end lost 1 base, the J end lost 3 bases, and 24 bases lay between the germline ends. CDR3 DNA: TGTGCCAGCAGCTTAGCACTGACAGGAGGGGAGTGGTCGGACACTGAAGCTTTCTTT. Its protein product is CASSLALTGGEWSDTEAFF.

The table lists this clone with a count of one. This chain joins TRBV7-8 and TRBJ1-2; D is unresolved. Germline V gene data show CDR1 as SGHVS and CDR2 as FQNEAQ. V shed 4 bases and J shed 4 bases, with 7 bases lying between them. This CDR3 is built from 12 residues. CDR3 sequence (DNA): TGTGCCAGCAGCTCAGCCCCCTATGGCTACACCTTC. This encodes CASSSAPYGYTF. The full variable domain, rest sourced from reference TRBV7-8 and TRBJ1-2, is GAGVSQSPRYKVAKRGQDVALRCDPISGHVSLFWYQQALGQGPEFLTYFQNEAQLDKSGLPSDRFFAERPEGSVSTLKIQRTQQEDSAVYLCASSSAPYGYTFGSGTRLTVV.

The V and J genes are TRBV11-2 and TRBJ2-7; TRBD2 matches at 11 bases. Germline assignment: CDR1 SGHAT and CDR2 FQNNGV. This CDR3 contains 14 residues. J was trimmed by 6 bases and V by 4 bases; bases with no gene match: 5. The CDR3 region has the DNA TGTGCCAGCAGCTCACTAGCGGGAGTAGGCGAGCAGTACTTC. Translating gives CASSSLAGVGEQYF.

The chain recombines TRBV7-9 with TRBJ2-7; 8 nucleotides align to TRBD1. The CDR3 covers 15 residues. Germline CDR1 is SEHNR and CDR2 is FQNEAQ (reference sequence). Trimming cost V 5 bases and J 2 bases; bases outside gene matches: 8. The CDR3 DNA reads as TGTGCCAGCAGCATTTCCGGGACAGGTACCTACGAGCAGTACTTC. This sequence encodes CASSISGTGTYEQYF. Full variable domain (missing parts from reference TRBV7-9 and TRBJ2-7): DTGVSQNPRHKITKRGQNVTFRCDPISEHNRLYWYRQTLGQGPEFLTYFQNEAQLEKSRLLSDRFSAERPKGSFSTLEIQRTEQGDSAMYLCASSISGTGTYEQYFGPGTRLTVT.

This chain joins TRBV10-2 and TRBJ1-1; 7 positions match TRBD1. The ends lost 2 bases at V and 3 bases at J; junction bases unmatched: 3. This CDR3 region has 14 residues. Germline-derived CDR1 and CDR2 are WSHSY and SAAADI. CDR3 sequence: CASSEVQGDTEAFF. The CDR3 DNA follows: TGCGCCAGCAGTGAGGTTCAGGGGGACACTGAAGCTTTCTTT.

The chain recombines TRBV28 with TRBJ1-6; unclear D gene. CDR1 and CDR2 from the germline V gene are MDHEN and SYDVKM. The CDR3 length is 12 residues. V dropped 0 bases and J dropped 11 bases, with 5 bases sitting between them. The CDR3 DNA reads TGTGCCAGCAGTTTATGGGATGCACCCCTCCACTTT. It specifies CASSLWDAPLHF.

About this clone: Other DNA sequences within the sample encode an identical CDR3. The chain uses TRBV6-5 and TRBJ2-2; D gene uncertain. Per germline, CDR1 MNHEY and CDR2 SVGAGI. CDR3 length: 15 amino acids. V lost 0 bases to trimming and J lost 3 bases, with 8 bases between them. Here the CDR3 reads CASSYSGLYTGELFF. CDR3 DNA: TGTGCCAGCAGTTACTCAGGGTTGTACACCGGGGAGCTGTTTTTT.

This rearrangement joins TRBV10-2 to TRBJ2-2, with 11 positions matching TRBD2. Germline V lookup: CDR1 WSHSY, CDR2 SAAADI. CDR3 length: 17 amino acids. Unmatched junction bases numbered 15, after V lost 8 bases and J lost 7 bases. The DNA of the CDR3 is TGCGCCAGCTGGCTAGCGGGAGGATTTGGGTACGGCGGGGAGCTGTTTTTT. Residues: CASWLAGGFGYGGELFF.

About this clone: In the same sample, other DNA sequences code for this CDR3. The J gene is TRBJ2-3, the V gene TRBV9; 7 bases map to TRBD2. J lost 3 bases, V lost 0 bases, and 4 bases had no gene match. This CDR3 spans 15 amino acids. The germline V gene encodes CDR1 SGDLS and CDR2 YYNGEE. This chain's CDR3 is CASSVGLADTDTQYF. The CDR3 DNA is TGTGCCAGCAGCGTAGGCCTAGCGGATACAGATACGCAGTATTTT.

Concerning this clone: Different DNA sequences within this sample yield the same CDR3. The V gene is TRBV6-6, the J gene TRBJ2-7; D ambiguous. Germline V gives CDR1 MNHNY, CDR2 SVGAGI (reference sequence). The CDR3 spans 13 residues. Deletions cut 0 bases from V and 4 bases from J, with 7 bases between. Written as DNA, the CDR3 is TGTGCCAGCAGTTACTCGGAAGGGTACGAGCAGTACTTC. It translates to CASSYSEGYEQYF.

About this clone itself: In the same sample, other DNA sequences code for this CDR3. The chain employs TRBV19 and TRBJ1-5; D call uncertain. Trimming left V 4 bases short and J 6 bases short, with 7 bases between. The CDR3 has 12 residues. Germline assignment: CDR1 LNHDA and CDR2 SQIVND (reference sequence). CDR3 bases: TGTGCCAGTAGTAAGGGCGGTCAGCCCCAGCATTTT. It translates to CASSKGGQPQHF.

This chain joins TRBV27 and TRBJ2-1; tentative D call: TRBD2 (6 bases). CDR1 is MNHEY and CDR2 is SMNVEV in the germline V gene (reference sequence). The V gene lost 6 bases and the J gene lost 10 bases, with 19 bases spanning the gap. The CDR3 has 14 amino acids. DNA of the CDR3: TGTGCCAGCAGGCCTCTGAGCGGGCCACAGGAGCAGTTCTTC. Translation: CASRPLSGPQEQFF.

The chain couples TRBV10-3 to TRBJ1-1; 9 nucleotides match TRBD1. There are 15 residues in the CDR3. V lost 2 bases and J lost 5; bases outside the gene matches: 6. CDR1 is ENHRY, CDR2 SYGVKD, per germline. This CDR3 reads CAISELGQGGTEAFF. The CDR3 DNA is TGTGCCATCAGTGAGCTGGGACAGGGTGGTACTGAAGCTTTCTTT.